This T cell receptor (beta chain) was identified in a study of blood T cell repertoires in COVID-19. Adults between about 18 and 95 years of age took part from 20 to 25 US areas. Resolution of symptoms, clearance, or two negative PCRs was present in recovered Cohort 3 donors. This clone has only one observation. Authors' data handling: The authors estimated nucleated cell counts from reference gene primer amplification. This table comes from immunoSEQ multiplex PCR, and its TCRdb copy is limited to in-frame clones, with some not included. V and J calls and clone size follow that table, whereas D and trimming were derived from the DNA. The sample has over 300,000 clones, around 86% seen once. This clonotype was sampled from a woman younger than 35 who had recovered from COVID-19. The sample comprised PBMCs or T cells enriched from blood (not recorded which).

The CDR3 sequence is CASSLTKTGNEKLFF. Here the CDR3 DNA reads TGTGCCAGCAGCCTTACGAAGACTGGTAATGAAAAACTGTTTTTT. The V and J genes are TRBV28 and TRBJ1-4; D is unclear. Germline lookup yields CDR1 MDHEN and CDR2 SYDVKM. V dropped 6 bases and J dropped 4 bases, with 15 bases sitting between them. The CDR3 extends over 15 amino acids.